The 5 T cell receptor beta chains below were found in one sample sequenced in a study of T cell changes during pregnancy in multiple sclerosis. Method: immunoSEQ multiplex PCR; TCRdb's copy keeps in-frame clones and lacks some. The profile shows more than 70,000 clones, roughly 93% of them singletons. The input for sequencing was peripheral blood, taken in the second trimester of pregnancy. These receptors were collected from a female donor with multiple sclerosis, enrolled in a pregnancy study.

J is TRBJ1-2 and V is TRBV7-8; D gene unclear. This CDR3 has 14 amino acids. V lost 4 bases and J 8 bases, leaving 17 bases between the germline ends. Germline V gene data show CDR1 as SGHVS and CDR2 as FQNEAQ. The CDR3 DNA reads as TGTGCCAGCAGCTCCAGCTTGGGCAGTGGAGGCTACACCTTC. Its protein is CASSSSLGSGGYTF. The full variable domain, rest sourced from reference TRBV7-8 and TRBJ1-2, is GAGVSQSPRYKVAKRGQDVALRCDPISGHVSLFWYQQALGQGPEFLTYFQNEAQLDKSGLPSDRFFAERPEGSVSTLKIQRTQQEDSAVYLCASSSSLGSGGYTFGSGTRLTVV.

V and J are TRBV6-4 and TRBJ2-2; D might be TRBD2 (6 bases). V shed 5 bases and J shed 4 bases, with 20 bases lying between them. The CDR3 length is 17 residues. Germline V gives CDR1 MRHNA, CDR2 SNTAGT. CDR3 DNA: TGTGCCAGCAGTAGTAACCAACGCGGGGAGAGCACCGGGGAGCTGTTTTTT. Residues: CASSSNQRGESTGELFF.

This chain uses TRBV9 with TRBJ1-2; D is ambiguous. The germline V gene encodes CDR1 SGDLS and CDR2 YYNGEE. The ends were cut back, 3 bases at V and 7 bases at J, with 7 bases in the middle. This CDR3 contains 11 residues. Written as DNA, the CDR3 is TGTGCCAGCAGCGCCCAATTTGGCTACACCTTC. It specifies CASSAQFGYTF.

In its sample, this clone was seen once. The rearrangement joins TRBV16 to TRBJ1-5, with no clear D. CDR1 and CDR2 from the germline V gene are KGHSY and FQNENV. Trimming took 0 bases from V and 7 from J, leaving 13 bases between them. The CDR3 extends over 15 amino acids. CDR3: CASSQSNGRGQPQHF. DNA for the CDR3: TGTGCCAGCAGCCAATCGAACGGACGGGGACAGCCCCAGCATTTT.

The rearrangement uses TRBV2 and TRBJ1-4, with D hard to call. Germline CDR1 and CDR2: SNHLY and FYNNEI. The CDR3 sequence is 13 residues long. The germline V and J ends were trimmed by 8 bases and 4 bases, with 11 bases remaining between them. The CDR3 nucleotides are TGTGCCAGCTTTGGCAGGCGTAATGAAAAACTGTTTTTT. Translated, it gives CASFGRRNEKLFF. Full variable domain (outside the CDR3, taken from reference TRBV2 and TRBJ1-4): EPEVTQTPSHQVTQMGQEVILRCVPISNHLYFYWYRQILGQKVEFLVSFYNNEISEKSEIFDDQFSVERPDGSNFTLKIRSTKLEDSAMYFCASFGRRNEKLFFGSGTQLSVL.